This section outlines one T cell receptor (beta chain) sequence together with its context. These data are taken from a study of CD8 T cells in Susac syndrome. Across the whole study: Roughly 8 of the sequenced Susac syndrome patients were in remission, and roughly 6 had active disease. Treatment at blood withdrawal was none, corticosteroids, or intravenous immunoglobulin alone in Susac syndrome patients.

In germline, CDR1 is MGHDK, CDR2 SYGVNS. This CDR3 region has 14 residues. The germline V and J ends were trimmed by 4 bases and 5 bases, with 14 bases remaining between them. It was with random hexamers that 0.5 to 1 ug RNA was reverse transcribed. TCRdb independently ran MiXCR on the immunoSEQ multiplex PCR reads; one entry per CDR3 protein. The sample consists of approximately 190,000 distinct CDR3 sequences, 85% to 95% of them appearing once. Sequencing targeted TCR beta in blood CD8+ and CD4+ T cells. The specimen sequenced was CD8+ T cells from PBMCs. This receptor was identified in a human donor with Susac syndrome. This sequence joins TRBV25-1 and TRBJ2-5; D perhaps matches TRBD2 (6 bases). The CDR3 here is CASSGGDTLETQYF. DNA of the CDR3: TGTGCCAGCAGTGGGGGGGATACGTTGGAGACCCAGTACTTC.